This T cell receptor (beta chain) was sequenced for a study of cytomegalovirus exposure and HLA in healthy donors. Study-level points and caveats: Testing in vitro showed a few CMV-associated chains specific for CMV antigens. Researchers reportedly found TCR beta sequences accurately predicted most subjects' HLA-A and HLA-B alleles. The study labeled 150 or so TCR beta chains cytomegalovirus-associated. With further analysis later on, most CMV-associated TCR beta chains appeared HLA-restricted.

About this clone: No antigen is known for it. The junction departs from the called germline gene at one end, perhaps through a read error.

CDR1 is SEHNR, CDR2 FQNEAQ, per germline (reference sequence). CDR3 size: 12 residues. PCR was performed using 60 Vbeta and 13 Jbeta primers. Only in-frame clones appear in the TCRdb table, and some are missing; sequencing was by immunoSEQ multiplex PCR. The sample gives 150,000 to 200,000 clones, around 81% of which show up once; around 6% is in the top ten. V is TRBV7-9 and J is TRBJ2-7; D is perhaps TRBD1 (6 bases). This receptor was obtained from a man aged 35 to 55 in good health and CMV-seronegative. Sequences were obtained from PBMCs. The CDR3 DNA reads TGTTCCAGCAGCTTTTGGGGGCGAGAGCAGTACTTC. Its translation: CSSSFWGREQYF.